This T cell receptor (beta chain) was identified during a study of blood T cells in healthy people across ages. Study-wide context: About one barcoded beta molecule was captured per two T cells (by template switching).

Notes on the study in general: Naive T cell percentage strongly correlated with TCR beta diversity. Per million T cells, the diversity of TCR beta decreased roughly linearly as age advanced.

A second PCR of about 7 to 11 cycles used a sample-barcoded 5' primer and a J-beta primer mix. A template-switch adaptor containing 12 random nucleotides labeled each cDNA molecule. TCRdb re-analysed the 5' RACE reads in MiXCR, keeping a single row per CDR3 protein. Of 700,000 to 850,000 distinct CDR3 sequences in the sample, about 48% were seen once. In this sample, this clonotype turned up once. Antigen: not known. The sequencing input was blood. The receptor was derived from a man at least 80 years old in good health.

The CDR3 DNA is TGTGCCAGCAGTGGGATAGGGGAGGCTCAGCCCCAGCATTTT. Residues: CASSGIGEAQPQHF. The gene calls are TRBV25-1 and TRBJ1-5; weak D call: TRBD1 (5 bases). Trimming pared 4 bases from V and 6 bases from J, leaving 13 bases between. Per germline, CDR1 MGHDK and CDR2 SYGVNS. The CDR3 length is 14 residues.